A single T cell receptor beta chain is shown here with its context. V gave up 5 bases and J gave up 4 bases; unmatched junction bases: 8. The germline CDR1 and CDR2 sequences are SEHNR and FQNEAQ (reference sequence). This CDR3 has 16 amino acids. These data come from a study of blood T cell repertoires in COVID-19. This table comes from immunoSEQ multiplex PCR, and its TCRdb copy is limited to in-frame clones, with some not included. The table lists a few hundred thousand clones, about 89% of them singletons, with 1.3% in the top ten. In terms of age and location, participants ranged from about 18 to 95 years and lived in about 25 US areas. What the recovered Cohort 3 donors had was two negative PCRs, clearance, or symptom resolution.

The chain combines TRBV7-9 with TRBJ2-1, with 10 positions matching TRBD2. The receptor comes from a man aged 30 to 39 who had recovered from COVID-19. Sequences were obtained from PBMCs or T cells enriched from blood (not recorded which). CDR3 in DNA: TGTGCCAGCAGCCCCCTAGCGGGGGTCTCGTACAATGAGCAGTTCTTC. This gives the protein CASSPLAGVSYNEQFF.